Each of the 10 T cell receptor beta chains below was sequenced from the same sample in a study of blood T cell repertoires in COVID-19. The table came from immunoSEQ multiplex PCR; TCRdb's copy has only in-frame clones and leaves some out. Found here are 120,000 or so clones, around four fifths of them singletons; the top ten hold approximately 5.8%. Sample: peripheral blood. The source is a man older than 75 with active or convalescent COVID-19.

This chain links TRBV2 with TRBJ1-2, with TRBD1 matching 9 bases. CDR3 size: 15 residues. CDR1 is SNHLY, CDR2 FYNNEI, per germline. V lost 6 bases and J lost 0; bases outside the gene matches: 5. DNA of the CDR3: TGTGCCAGCAGAACCCGGACAGGGGCTAACTATGGCTACACCTTC. As protein: CASRTRTGANYGYTF.

The J gene is TRBJ2-7, the V gene TRBV19; 8 nucleotides align to TRBD2. Trimming at V came to 7 bases and at J to 3 bases, leaving 11 bases not matched to a gene. Germline loops: CDR1 LNHDA, CDR2 SQIVND (reference sequence). The CDR3 runs 15 residues. CDR3 sequence reads: CASTISSGVNYEQYF. As DNA, the CDR3 is TGTGCCAGTACGATTAGTAGCGGGGTGAACTACGAGCAGTACTTC.

The chain is built from TRBV4-3 and TRBJ1-2, with a weak D call TRBD1 (6 bases). The CDR3 extends over 15 amino acids. CDR1 is LGHNA, CDR2 YSLEER, per germline. V gave up 2 bases and J gave up 2 bases, with 12 bases separating them. DNA of the CDR3: TGCGCCAGCAGCCAACAGATCGGACAGAACTATGGCTACACCTTC. As protein: CASSQQIGQNYGYTF.

The chain is built from TRBV5-1 and TRBJ2-7; no clear D gene. Germline CDR1 is SGHRS and CDR2 is YFSETQ. V was shortened by 0 bases and J by 3 bases, with 7 bases between the two germline ends. The CDR3 has 13 amino acids. Here the CDR3 DNA reads TGCGCCAGCAGCTTGGACAGACGCTACGAGCAGTACTTC. As protein: CASSLDRRYEQYF.

To note about this clone: Compared with germline, one end of the junction differs, possibly owing to a read error. The chain couples TRBV10-3 to TRBJ1-2, with D uncertain. CDR3 length equals 13 residues. Germline CDR1 is ENHRY and CDR2 is SYGVKD. CDR3 bases: TGTGCCAACAGTGGCGGATGGCTCTATGGCTACACCTTC. This sequence encodes CANSGGWLYGYTF.

Written as DNA, the CDR3 is TGTGCCAGCACCCGGACTAGCGGGTCAGTAGCCCGCACAGATACGCAGTATTTT. This translates into CASTRTSGSVARTDTQYF. The chain couples TRBV7-8 to TRBJ2-3; 11 bases map to TRBD2. The germline CDR1 and CDR2 sequences are SGHVS and FQNEAQ. There are 18 residues in the CDR3. V gave up 7 bases and J gave up 1 base; unmatched junction bases: 13.

The chain joins TRBV9 to TRBJ2-5; TRBD2 aligns across 14 bases. The CDR3 spans 17 residues. Looked up from germline, CDR1 is SGDLS and CDR2 is YYNGEE. With 0 bases clipped from V and 0 bases from J, the junction kept 1 base outside the gene matches. CDR3 coding DNA: TGTGCCAGCAGCGTAGGGACTAGCGGGGGGTACCAAGAGACCCAGTACTTC. Translation gives CASSVGTSGGYQETQYF.

CDR3 nucleotides: TGTGCCAGTATCTTCTCTGGGGCCAACGTCCTGACTTTC. Translated, it gives CASIFSGANVLTF. This chain uses TRBV6-5 with TRBJ2-6; D uncertain. The CDR3 spans 13 residues. CDR1 is MNHEY, CDR2 SVGAGI, per germline. V was pared by 9 bases and J by 0 bases, with 6 bases between.

The J gene is TRBJ2-2, the V gene TRBV7-2, with TRBD2 matching over 8 bases. Germline CDR1 SGHTA, CDR2 FQGNSA. Unmatched junction bases numbered 8, after V lost 1 base and J lost 4 bases. The CDR3 is 17 residues long. The CDR3 is CASSLDNGGAGTGELFF. The CDR3 DNA is TGTGCCAGCAGCTTAGACAACGGGGGGGCTGGCACCGGGGAGCTGTTTTTT.

The table lists this clone with a few counts. The chain joins TRBV2 to TRBJ2-3, with a weak D call TRBD2 (6 bases). V gave up 8 bases and J gave up 4 bases, with 13 bases separating them. Germline V gene sequence: CDR1 SNHLY, CDR2 FYNNEI. The CDR3 sequence is 13 residues long. The CDR3 DNA follows: TGTGCCAGCGACAGCTCGGGGGCAGATACGCAGTATTTT. This gives the protein CASDSSGADTQYF.